Following are 19 T cell receptor beta chains from one sample sequenced in a study of blood T cell repertoires in COVID-19. Repertoires were generated with immunoSEQ multiplex PCR, while TCRdb's copy carries only in-frame clones and drops some. The table includes approximately 190,000 clones, approximately 80% detected once. The specimen was PBMCs or T cells enriched from blood (not recorded which). These receptors all stem from an older woman with acute COVID-19.

This clone is a singleton in its sample. The V call is TRBV10-1, the J call TRBJ2-3; D is unresolved. Trimming took 4 bases from V and 4 from J, leaving 9 bases between them. In germline, CDR1 is WNHNN, CDR2 SYGVQD (reference sequence). The CDR3 sequence is 13 residues long. The CDR3 nucleotides are TGCGCCAGCAGTGCGAGAGGTGCAGATACGCAGTATTTT. Its protein is CASSARGADTQYF.

The chain links TRBV21-1 to TRBJ2-1; the D call TRBD1 from the table was never checked on the DNA. TRBV21-1 is a recognized pseudogene. The CDR3 has 13 residues. The CDR3, as DNA: TGTGCCAGCAGCACAAAGGGGGCCGATGAGCAGTTCTTC. Encoded protein: CASSTKGADEQFF.

This sequence joins TRBV15 and TRBJ1-1, with no clear D. This CDR3 is built from 14 residues. CDR1 LNHNV and CDR2 YYDKDF come from the germline V gene (reference sequence). Trimming removed 1 base from V and 3 bases from J, with 9 bases in between. In DNA form, the CDR3 reads TGTGCCACCAGCAGAGTTGACGGGGACACTGAAGCTTTCTTT. This encodes CATSRVDGDTEAFF.

J is TRBJ2-7 and V is TRBV27, with D unresolved. V lost 9 bases and J lost 3, with 15 bases in between. The CDR3 runs to 13 residues. Germline CDR1 is MNHEY and CDR2 is SMNVEV (reference sequence). CDR3: CARVQYLNYEQYV. The CDR3 bases are TGTGCCAGGGTACAGTACCTTAACTACGAGCAGTACGTC.

J is TRBJ1-2 and V is TRBV7-9, with 9 nucleotides matching TRBD1. The germline CDR1 and CDR2 sequences are SEHNR and FQNEAQ (reference sequence). The V and J ends lost 6 bases and 6 bases, in that order; junction bases with no gene match: 5. This CDR3 comprises 13 residues. Here the CDR3 DNA reads TGTGCCAGCAGGGAAACAGGGGGCGATGGCTACACCTTC. Translating it yields CASRETGGDGYTF.

The chain has TRBV3-1 (or the pseudogene TRBV3-2) and TRBJ1-2, with D tentatively TRBD1 (5 bases). Between the trimmed V and J ends, which lost 2 bases and 8 bases, there was a span of 12 bases. CDR3 length equals 13 residues. In germline, CDR1 is LGHDT, CDR2 YNNKEL (reference sequence). CDR3 nucleotides: TGTGCCAGCAGCCAAACAGGAAGTCGAGGCTACACCTTC. Translated: CASSQTGSRGYTF.

This chain uses TRBV5-1 with TRBJ1-2; D possibly corresponds to TRBD1 (6 bases). Germline V gene data show CDR1 as SGHRS and CDR2 as YFSETQ. Trimming pared 6 bases from V and 8 bases from J, leaving 17 bases between. The CDR3 runs 13 residues. Written as DNA, the CDR3 is TGCGCCAGCACAGGGGCGCGCCTTAAGGGCTACACCTTC. As protein: CASTGARLKGYTF.

The rearrangement links TRBV6-2 or TRBV6-3 to TRBJ2-3; 8 bases fit TRBD2. CDR3 length: 15 residues. Germline loops: CDR1 MNHEY, CDR2 SVGEGT. V lost 5 bases to trimming and J lost 1 base; unmatched junction nucleotides: 5. CDR3 nucleotides: TGTGCCAGCAGTACCATTAGCGGGGGCACAGATACGCAGTATTTT. This translates into CASSTISGGTDTQYF.

The rearrangement links TRBV10-3 to TRBJ2-7, with 9 bases fitting TRBD1. Unmatched junction bases numbered 0, after V lost 0 bases and J lost 0 bases. Germline CDR1 reads ENHRY; CDR2 reads SYGVKD. This CDR3 is built from 15 residues. The CDR3 bases are TGTGCCATCAGTGAGTCGGGACAGGGCTCCTACGAGCAGTACTTC. It is translated as CAISESGQGSYEQYF.

The rearrangement joins TRBV4-3 to TRBJ2-1; 7 nucleotides agree with TRBD2. V gave up 0 bases and J gave up 6 bases; unmatched junction bases: 11. The CDR3 consists of 17 residues. Germline lookup yields CDR1 LGHNA and CDR2 YSLEER. Here the CDR3 reads CASSQDWDSPGGNEQFF. The DNA for the CDR3 is TGCGCCAGCAGCCAAGACTGGGACTCCCCGGGAGGCAATGAGCAGTTCTTC.

The gene calls are TRBV7-6 and TRBJ2-7, with 10 bases fitting TRBD2. Germline CDR1 is SGHVS and CDR2 is FNYEAQ. This CDR3 region has 16 residues. Trimming cost V 5 bases and J 3 bases; bases outside gene matches: 10. The CDR3 is CASSLGGGLAIYEQYF. The DNA of the CDR3 is TGTGCCAGCAGCCTTGGGGGGGGACTAGCGATCTACGAGCAGTACTTC.

The chain carries TRBV10-3 and TRBJ2-7, with 9 bases fitting TRBD1. The CDR3 is 15 residues long. Germline V gene lookup returns CDR1 ENHRY and CDR2 SYGVKD. The junction had 11 bases not matched to a gene; V was cut back by 6 bases and J by 5 bases. The CDR3 coding sequence is TGTGCCATCAGCGCGGCACAGGGGGCATCTAACGAGCAGTACTTC. Amino acids: CAISAAQGASNEQYF.

The chain links TRBV5-4 to TRBJ1-1; TRBD1 matches 7 bases. CDR1 and CDR2 (germline): SGHNT, YYREEE (reference sequence). With V trimmed by 6 bases and J by 2 bases, 4 bases remained unmatched. CDR3 length: 13 residues. DNA of the CDR3: TGTGCCAGCACCGACAGGGTCAACACTGAAGCTTTCTTT. It is translated as CASTDRVNTEAFF.

This clone was observed a single time. This sequence joins TRBV10-2 and TRBJ2-7; D is perhaps TRBD2 (6 bases). This CDR3 spans 14 amino acids. Germline V gene lookup returns CDR1 WSHSY and CDR2 SAAADI. CDR3 sequence (DNA): TGCGCTCCTCGTAAGGGAGGCTCCTCCTACGAGCAGTACGTC. The encoded protein is CAPRKGGSSYEQYV.

This chain connects TRBV19 to TRBJ1-5; possible D gene TRBD1, 6 bases. CDR3 length equals 16 residues. Trimming took off 4 bases at V and 0 bases at J, with 13 bases between the two ends. The germline V gene encodes CDR1 LNHDA and CDR2 SQIVND (reference sequence). The chain's CDR3 is CASSTIRGDSNQPQHF. The CDR3 region has the DNA TGTGCCAGTAGTACGATCAGGGGTGATAGCAATCAGCCCCAGCATTTT.

The V gene is TRBV24-1, the J gene TRBJ2-2; D gene unclear. Germline V gene lookup returns CDR1 KGHDR and CDR2 SFDVKD. The CDR3 consists of 14 residues. Trimming pared 7 bases from V and 1 base from J, leaving 9 bases between. CDR3 bases: TGTGCCACCAGGATGAGAGAGAACACCGGGGAGCTGTTTTTT. Its protein is CATRMRENTGELFF.

This chain uses TRBV7-6 with TRBJ2-1; 7 bases are a match to TRBD1. The junction had 4 bases not matched to a gene; V was cut back by 4 bases and J by 4 bases. Germline V CDR1 and CDR2: SGHVS, FNYEAQ. This CDR3 has 14 amino acids. CDR3 residues: CASSSRTGYNEQFF. CDR3 sequence (DNA): TGTGCCAGCAGCTCCAGGACAGGATACAATGAGCAGTTCTTC.

The count of this clone is one. The V and J genes are TRBV14 and TRBJ1-2, with D possibly being TRBD1 (6 bases). V lost 1 base to trimming and J lost 7 bases, with 16 bases between them. Germline loops: CDR1 SGHDN, CDR2 FVKESK. This CDR3 spans 15 amino acids. CDR3 in amino acids: CASSQVGRGGLGYTF. Here the CDR3 DNA reads TGTGCCAGCAGCCAAGTCGGGCGAGGGGGTCTTGGCTACACCTTC.

The V call is TRBV6-2 or TRBV6-3, the J call TRBJ2-7; D is undetermined. The ends were cut back, 4 bases at V and 2 bases at J, with 9 bases in the middle. The germline CDR1 and CDR2 sequences are MNHEY and SVGEGT. CDR3 length equals 13 residues. This CDR3 is CASSWPAAYEQYV. Written as DNA, the CDR3 is TGTGCCAGCAGTTGGCCGGCGGCCTACGAGCAGTACGTC.